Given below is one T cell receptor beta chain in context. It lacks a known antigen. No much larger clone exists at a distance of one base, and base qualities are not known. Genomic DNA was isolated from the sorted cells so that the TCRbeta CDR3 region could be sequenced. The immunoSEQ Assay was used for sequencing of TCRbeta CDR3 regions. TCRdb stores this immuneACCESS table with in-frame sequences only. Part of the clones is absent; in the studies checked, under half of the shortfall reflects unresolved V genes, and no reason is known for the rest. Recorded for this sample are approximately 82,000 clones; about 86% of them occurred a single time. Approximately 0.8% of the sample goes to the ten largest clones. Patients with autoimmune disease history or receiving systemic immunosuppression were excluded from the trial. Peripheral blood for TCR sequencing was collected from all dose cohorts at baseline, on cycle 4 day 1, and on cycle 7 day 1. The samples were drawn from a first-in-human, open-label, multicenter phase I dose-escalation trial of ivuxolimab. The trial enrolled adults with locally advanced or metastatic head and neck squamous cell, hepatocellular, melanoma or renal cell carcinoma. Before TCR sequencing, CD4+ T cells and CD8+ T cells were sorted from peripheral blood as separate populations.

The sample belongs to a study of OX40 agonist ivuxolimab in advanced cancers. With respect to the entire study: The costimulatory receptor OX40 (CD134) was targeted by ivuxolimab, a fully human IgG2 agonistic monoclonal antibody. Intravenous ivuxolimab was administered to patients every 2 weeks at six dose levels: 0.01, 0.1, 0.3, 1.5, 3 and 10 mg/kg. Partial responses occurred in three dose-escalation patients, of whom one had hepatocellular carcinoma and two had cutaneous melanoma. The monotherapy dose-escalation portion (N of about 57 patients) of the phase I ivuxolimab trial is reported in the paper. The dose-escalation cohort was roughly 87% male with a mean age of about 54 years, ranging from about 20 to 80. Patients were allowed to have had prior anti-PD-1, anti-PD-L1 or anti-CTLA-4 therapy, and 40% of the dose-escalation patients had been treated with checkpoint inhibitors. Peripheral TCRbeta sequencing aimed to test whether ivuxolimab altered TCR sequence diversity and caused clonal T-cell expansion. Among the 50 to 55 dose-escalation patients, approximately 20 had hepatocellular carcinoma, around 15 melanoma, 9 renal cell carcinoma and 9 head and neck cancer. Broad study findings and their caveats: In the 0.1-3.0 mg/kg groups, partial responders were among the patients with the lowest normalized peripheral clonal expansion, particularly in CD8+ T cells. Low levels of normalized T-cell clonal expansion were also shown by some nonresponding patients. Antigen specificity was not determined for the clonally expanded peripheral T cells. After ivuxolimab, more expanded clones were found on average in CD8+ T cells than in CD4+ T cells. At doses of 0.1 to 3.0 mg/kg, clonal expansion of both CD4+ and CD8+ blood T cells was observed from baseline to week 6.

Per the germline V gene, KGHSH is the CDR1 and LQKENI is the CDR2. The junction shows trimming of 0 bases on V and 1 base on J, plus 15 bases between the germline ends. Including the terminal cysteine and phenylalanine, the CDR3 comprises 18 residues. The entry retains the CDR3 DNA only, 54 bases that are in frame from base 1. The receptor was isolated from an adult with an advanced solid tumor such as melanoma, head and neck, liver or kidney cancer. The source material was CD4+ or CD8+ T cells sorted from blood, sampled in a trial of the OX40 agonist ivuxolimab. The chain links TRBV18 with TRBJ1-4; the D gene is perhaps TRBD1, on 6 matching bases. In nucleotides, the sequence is TGTGCCAGCTCACCACCGTCGGGGGGCAGGGGAACTAATGAAAAACTGTTTTTT. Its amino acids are CASSPPSGGRGTNEKLFF.